This entry lists 9 T cell receptor beta chains sequenced from one sample in a study of PD-1 blockade in classical Hodgkin lymphoma. All trial patients relapsed after autologous stem cell transplantation. Repertoires were generated with immunoSEQ multiplex PCR, while TCRdb's copy carries only in-frame clones and drops some. The sample holds roughly 97,000 clones, roughly 83% seen once. This material consisted of peripheral blood mononuclear cells (PBMCs), taken at baseline. The origin of the receptors is a human donor with classical Hodgkin lymphoma.

V usage is TRBV11-2 and J usage is TRBJ2-7; 7 bases are shared with TRBD2. V shed 3 bases, J shed 7 bases, and the junction held 9 bases outside the gene matches. Germline CDR1 reads SGHAT; CDR2 reads FQNNGV. The CDR3 loop spans 14 amino acids. The CDR3 loop reads CASSLASGTTEQYF. CDR3 nucleotides: TGTGCCAGCAGCTTGGCCAGCGGGACGACTGAGCAGTACTTC.

The chain couples TRBV29-1 to TRBJ2-5; 9 nucleotides line up with TRBD2. V lost 7 bases, J lost 7 bases, and 13 bases stayed unmatched. The length of the CDR3 is 14 residues. The germline V gene has CDR1 SQVTM and CDR2 ANQGSEA. CDR3 sequence (DNA): TGCAGCGCCCCGGGGGCGGGAGGGCCCCGGACCCAGTACTTC. Its protein is CSAPGAGGPRTQYF.

The genes are TRBV21-1 and TRBJ2-7. TRBV21-1 is annotated as a pseudogene. The CDR3 has 15 amino acids. The CDR3 spells CASSKLGETRYEQYF. CDR3 DNA: TGTGCCAGCAGCAAATTGGGGGAGACCAGGTACGAGCAGTACTTC.

The chain recombines TRBV29-1 with TRBJ2-3; TRBD1 aligns across 8 bases. Germline CDR1 SQVTM, CDR2 ANQGSEA. The CDR3 length is 10 residues. J gave up 13 bases and V 7 bases, and 7 bases lay outside the gene matches. CDR3 DNA sequence: TGCAGCGCCCGGACAGGGATCGAGTATTTT. It encodes CSARTGIEYF.

This clone was observed a few times. The chain uses TRBV19 and TRBJ2-7, with D possibly TRBD2 on 7 matching bases. This CDR3 comprises 18 residues. Per the germline V gene, CDR1 is LNHDA and CDR2 is SQIVND (reference sequence). V lost 5 bases and J 4 bases, leaving 27 bases between the germline ends. The CDR3 spells CASSSQGRVAGESYEQYF. The CDR3 bases are TGTGCCAGTAGTTCCCAGGGGAGGGTGGCAGGGGAATCGTACGAGCAGTACTTC.

The chain carries TRBV5-1 and TRBJ2-3; D perhaps matches TRBD2 (5 bases). Trimming removed 0 bases at V and 0 bases at J, with 11 bases between. The CDR3 sequence is 16 residues long. Per germline, CDR1 SGHRS and CDR2 YFSETQ. The CDR3 here is CASSLASWGSTDTQYF. The CDR3 region has the DNA TGCGCCAGCAGCTTGGCTAGCTGGGGTAGCACAGATACGCAGTATTTT.

This chain connects TRBV5-6 to TRBJ1-1; D gene unclear. The CDR3 covers 15 residues. The germline V gene has CDR1 SGHDT and CDR2 YYEEEE. Trimming cost V 3 bases and J 1 base, with 13 bases left between them. In nucleotides, the CDR3 is TGTGCCAGCAGCTCTACCCCGGCGGGGAACACTGAAGCTTTCTTT. It codes for CASSSTPAGNTEAFF. The whole variable domain, filled in from reference TRBV5-6 and TRBJ1-1, reads DAGVTQSPTHLIKTRGQQVTLRCSPKSGHDTVSWYQQALGQGPQFIFQYYEEEERQRGNFPDRFSGHQFPNYSSELNVNALLLGDSALYLCASSSTPAGNTEAFFGQGTRLTVV.

This chain links TRBV5-1 with TRBJ1-2; 9 bases fit TRBD1. There are 17 residues in the CDR3. CDR1 and CDR2 (germline): SGHRS, YFSETQ. Trimming at V came to 3 bases and at J to 1 base, leaving 10 bases not matched to a gene. The DNA for the CDR3 is TGCGCCAGCAGCTGGGGGACAGGGTCTCCTTTTAACTATGGCTACACCTTC. Translation: CASSWGTGSPFNYGYTF. The full variable domain, completed using reference TRBV5-1 and TRBJ1-2, is KAGVTQTPRYLIKTRGQQVTLSCSPISGHRSVSWYQQTPGQGLQFLFEYFSETQRNKGNFPGRFSGRQFSNSRSEMNVSTLELGDSALYLCASSWGTGSPFNYGYTFGSGTRLTVV.

This clone has a handful of counts. Other DNA sequences within the sample encode an identical CDR3. CDR3 DNA: TGTGCCAGCAGCTTGGCCGGGGGTGATCAGCCCCAGCATTTT. Translated, it gives CASSLAGGDQPQHF. V is TRBV5-6 and J is TRBJ1-5, with D tentatively TRBD1 (5 bases). V shed 0 bases and J shed 5 bases, with 9 bases lying between them. Germline-derived CDR1 and CDR2 are SGHDT and YYEEEE. The CDR3 runs 14 residues. The full variable domain, in which reference TRBV5-6 and TRBJ1-5 provide the parts outside the CDR3, is DAGVTQSPTHLIKTRGQQVTLRCSPKSGHDTVSWYQQALGQGPQFIFQYYEEEERQRGNFPDRFSGHQFPNYSSELNVNALLLGDSALYLCASSLAGGDQPQHFGDGTRLSIL.